Below are 13 T cell receptor beta chains sequenced from a single sample in a study of T cell responses to AZD1222 COVID-19 vaccine. Sequenced by immunoSEQ multiplex PCR; TCRdb stores in-frame clones only, minus some. The data contain around 100,000 clones, 88% of them singletons. The material was peripheral blood, obtained on day 0 of AZD1222 vaccination. These receptors all come from an adult in good health.

The V gene is TRBV6-2 or TRBV6-3, the J gene TRBJ1-2; D is unclear. The CDR3 runs to 16 residues. From germline, CDR1 is MNHEY and CDR2 SVGEGT. V was clipped by 2 bases and J by 5 bases, with 18 bases between them. As DNA, the CDR3 is TGTGCCAGCAGTTACAGCCGGACCCGAGGTGAATATGGCTACACCTTC. Its translation is CASSYSRTRGEYGYTF.

The chain is built from TRBV6-2 or TRBV6-3 and TRBJ2-1; 11 bases fit TRBD2. Germline V gene lookup returns CDR1 MNHEY and CDR2 SVGEGT. The CDR3 has 21 amino acids. The ends lost 2 bases at V and 0 bases at J; junction bases unmatched: 15. The CDR3 bases are TGTGCCAGCAGTTACCCTGGGACAGGGACTAGCGGAGCCTTCTCCTACAATGAGCAGTTCTTC. As protein: CASSYPGTGTSGAFSYNEQFF.

The rearrangement joins TRBV15 to TRBJ2-5; 7 nucleotides line up with TRBD2. Per germline, CDR1 LNHNV and CDR2 YYDKDF (reference sequence). With 0 bases clipped from V and 5 bases from J, the junction kept 12 bases outside the gene matches. The CDR3 contains 17 residues. The CDR3 sequence is CATSRDHGLAVSETQYF. In nucleotides, the CDR3 is TGTGCCACCAGCAGAGATCATGGTCTAGCGGTCTCGGAGACCCAGTACTTC.

The chain combines TRBV19 with TRBJ2-3, with 7 positions matching TRBD2. The trim removed 5 bases at V and 6 bases at J, leaving 2 bases unmatched. This CDR3 has 12 residues. Germline assignment: CDR1 LNHDA and CDR2 SQIVND (reference sequence). The CDR3 reads CASSAGEDTQYF. DNA for the CDR3: TGTGCCAGTAGTGCGGGGGAGGATACGCAGTATTTT.

The chain recombines TRBV11-2 with TRBJ2-1; 8 bases are shared with TRBD2. The germline CDR1 and CDR2 sequences are SGHAT and FQNNGV. The V segment lost 4 bases and the J segment 9 bases; nucleotides outside the gene matches: 17. This CDR3 spans 17 amino acids. CDR3 loop: CASSSPLTGGHGSEQFF. The CDR3 DNA reads as TGTGCCAGCAGCTCCCCACTTACGGGAGGGCACGGGAGTGAGCAGTTCTTC.

The V call is TRBV11-3, the J call TRBJ2-4, with 11 bases aligning to TRBD2. Trimming removed 2 bases from V and 7 bases from J; junction bases left unmatched: 10. The CDR3 is made up of 17 amino acids. The germline CDR1 and CDR2 sequences are SGHNT and YENEEA. CDR3 protein: CASSLNEVAGGGNIQYF. CDR3 DNA sequence: TGTGCCAGCAGCTTAAATGAAGTAGCGGGAGGGGGGAACATTCAGTACTTC.

The V call is TRBV19, the J call TRBJ1-2; TRBD1 is a possible D gene (5 bases). Trimming left V 8 bases short and J 5 bases short, with 12 bases between. The CDR3 consists of 12 residues. The germline gives CDR1 LNHDA, CDR2 SQIVND (reference sequence). The DNA for the CDR3 is TGTGCCAGTTACGGGGGATTTTATGGCTACACCTTC. Translating it yields CASYGGFYGYTF.

The chain combines TRBV3-1 (or the pseudogene TRBV3-2) with TRBJ2-2, with TRBD1 matching over 9 bases. Unmatched junction bases numbered 5, after V lost 2 bases and J lost 4 bases. The V gene's germline CDR1 is LGHDT and CDR2 YNNKEL (reference sequence). The CDR3 has 16 amino acids. The CDR3 DNA sequence: TGTGCCAGCAGCCAAACAGGGGGCGTCGGCACCGGGGAGCTGTTTTTT. The encoded protein is CASSQTGGVGTGELFF.

V gene TRBV21-1 combines with J gene TRBJ1-5. TRBV21-1 is an annotated pseudogene. The CDR3 loop spans 13 amino acids. CDR3 bases: TGTGCCAGCAGCACATCGGGGGATCAACCCCAGCATTTT. Translation: CASSTSGDQPQHF.

The V gene is TRBV9, the J gene TRBJ2-7; perhaps TRBD1 as D (5 bases). The germline V and J ends were trimmed by 1 base and 5 bases, with 16 bases remaining between them. From germline, CDR1 is SGDLS and CDR2 YYNGEE. The CDR3 is made up of 15 amino acids. CDR3 amino acids: CASSVNDRPLDEQYF. The CDR3 region has the DNA TGTGCCAGCAGCGTAAACGACAGACCTCTTGACGAGCAGTACTTC.

The J gene is TRBJ1-2, the V gene TRBV27; the D is unclear. Germline values: CDR1 MNHEY, CDR2 SMNVEV (reference sequence). Trimming shortened V by 6 bases and J by 4 bases, and 15 bases separated the two germline ends. The CDR3 extends over 14 amino acids. CDR3: CASRGNGFGYGYTF. CDR3 sequence (DNA): TGTGCCAGCAGAGGCAATGGATTCGGCTATGGCTACACCTTC.

The rearrangement links TRBV6-2 or TRBV6-3 to TRBJ1-1, with 10 bases identical to TRBD1. CDR3 length: 15 amino acids. The trim removed 0 bases at V and 3 bases at J, leaving 1 base unmatched. CDR1 is MNHEY and CDR2 is SVGEGT in the germline V gene. The CDR3: CASSYSGQGHTEAFF. CDR3 nucleotides: TGTGCCAGCAGTTACTCGGGACAGGGGCACACTGAAGCTTTCTTT.

The J gene is TRBJ2-1, the V gene TRBV6-5; a weak D match, TRBD2 (6 bases). From germline, CDR1 is MNHEY and CDR2 SVGAGI. The V and J ends lost 0 bases and 10 bases respectively, with 19 bases between them. The CDR3 has 16 residues. CDR3 amino acids: CASSYSGTANFGEQFF. CDR3 coding DNA: TGTGCCAGCAGTTACTCCGGGACTGCCAACTTCGGGGAGCAGTTCTTC.